This is a list of T cell receptor beta chains from one sample in a study of blood T cell repertoires in COVID-19. TCRdb keeps only in-frame clones here, not all; method: immunoSEQ multiplex PCR. The profile shows about 60,000 clones, roughly four fifths of them singletons. Sequenced material: peripheral blood. The receptors shown here come from a human donor in a cohort sampled during active COVID-19. CDR3s include the opening cysteine and the closing phenylalanine or tryptophan. The order of the fields is J gene, V gene, D gene, clone size, CDR3 protein, CDR3 DNA. The D gene is left open where the match is weak. Size is stated for part of the rows, as once, few or many counts, or as a class when the clone is expanded.

TRBJ1-1	TRBV23-1	NA	NA	CASSQAEGASLNTEAFF	TGCGCCAGCAGTCAAGCAGAGGGCGCGTCCCTGAACACTGAAGCTTTCTTT
TRBJ1-1	TRBV4-3	NA	NA	CASSQEPGRGSTEAFF	TGCGCCAGCAGCCAAGAACCGGGTAGGGGTAGCACTGAAGCTTTCTTT
TRBJ1-5	TRBV30	TRBD1	NA	CAWSVGQGDQPQHF	TGTGCCTGGAGTGTGGGACAGGGCGATCAGCCCCAGCATTTT
TRBJ2-1	TRBV2	NA	NA	CASSAVSITSWHNEQFF	TGTGCCAGCAGTGCAGTGTCTATAACTAGCTGGCACAATGAGCAGTTCTTC
TRBJ1-1	TRBV19	TRBD1	NA	CATATGPNTEAFF	TGTGCCACCGCGACAGGGCCTAACACTGAAGCTTTCTTT
TRBJ2-1	TRBV4-1	TRBD2	NA	CASSQEVSGRVDNEQFF	TGCGCCAGCAGCCAAGAGGTAAGCGGGAGAGTCGACAATGAGCAGTTCTTC
TRBJ1-1	TRBV9	TRBD1	NA	CASSVEPTGAKSEAFF	TGTGCCAGCAGCGTAGAACCCACAGGGGCGAAGTCCGAAGCTTTCTTT
TRBJ2-7	TRBV11-1	NA	NA	CASSRARVGYEQYF	TGTGCCAGCAGTCGGGCCAGGGTTGGATACGAGCAGTACTTC
TRBJ1-1	TRBV9	NA	once	CASSVESHERAFF	TGTGCCAGCAGCGTAGAGAGTCACGAACGAGCTTTCTTT
TRBJ1-5	TRBV5-1	NA	NA	CASRPTGYSNQPQHF	TGCGCCAGCAGACCTACAGGTTATAGCAATCAGCCCCAGCATTTT
TRBJ1-5	TRBV2	TRBD1	few	CASRDSEFVSQHF	TGTGCCAGCCGGGACAGTGAGTTCGTGTCCCAGCATTTT
TRBJ2-7	TRBV28	TRBD1	few	CASRSQGTGTYEQYF	TGTGCCAGCAGGTCTCAGGGGACAGGTACCTACGAGCAGTACTTC
TRBJ2-7	TRBV28	TRBD1	NA	CASSTPKEWDRGNYEQYF	TGTGCCAGCAGTACTCCCAAAGAGTGGGACAGGGGCAACTACGAGCAGTACTTC
TRBJ2-5	TRBV4-3	TRBD1	once	CASSQGTGVQETQYF	TGCGCCAGCAGCCAAGGTACAGGGGTTCAAGAGACCCAGTACTTC
TRBJ2-7	TRBV27	TRBD2	once	CASSSGLAGLPYEQYF	TGTGCCAGCAGCTCGGGACTAGCGGGCCTCCCCTACGAGCAGTACTTC
TRBJ2-3	TRBV6-5	TRBD2	NA	CASSFGGADTQYF	TGTGCCAGCAGTTTTGGGGGGGCAGATACGCAGTATTTT
TRBJ2-3	TRBV7-2	TRBD2	NA	CASSSAGGDTQYF	TGTGCCAGCAGCTCCGCGGGGGGGGATACGCAGTATTTT
TRBJ1-6	TRBV9	NA	once	CASSVHPTRGGMGNSPLHF	TGTGCCAGCAGCGTACACCCTACCCGGGGGGGGATGGGGAATTCACCCCTCCACTTT
TRBJ1-3	TRBV19	NA	NA	CASSTRDSSGNTIYF	TGTGCCAGTAGCACCCGAGACAGCTCTGGAAACACCATATATTTT
TRBJ2-3	TRBV6-2/TRBV6-3	NA	few	CASSYFGLSPDTQYF	TGTGCCAGCAGTTACTTCGGACTATCCCCAGATACGCAGTATTTT
TRBJ1-2	TRBV6-2/TRBV6-3	NA	NA	CASSYLAGLGYTF	TGTGCCAGCAGTTATCTGGCAGGGCTTGGCTACACCTTC
TRBJ1-2	TRBV18	NA	NA	CASSPPGYNYGYTF	TGTGCCAGCTCACCCCCAGGGTACAACTATGGCTACACCTTC
TRBJ1-1	TRBV19	TRBD1	few	CASRPLTGLTEAFF	TGTGCCAGTAGGCCATTGACAGGGCTCACTGAAGCTTTCTTT
TRBJ1-1	TRBV7-9	NA	NA	CASSLELGQNTEAFF	TGTGCCAGCAGCTTAGAACTAGGTCAGAACACTGAAGCTTTCTTT
TRBJ1-6	TRBV7-8	TRBD1	NA	CASSLGLDRGDSPLHF	TGTGCCAGCAGCTTAGGTTTGGACAGGGGGGATTCACCCCTCCACTTT